This T cell receptor beta chain emerged from a study of a mutant IDH1 vaccine in newly diagnosed glioma. Study details: Commencement of vaccination occurred 4-6 weeks following radiotherapy alone, or concurrently with temozolomide cycles.

The assay was immunoSEQ multiplex PCR, and TCRdb's table has in-frame clones only and misses some. The sample includes around 54,000 clones, around 83% of them seen just once. Regarding time point: week 47, end of study. A single vaccine dose contained 300 ug of mutant IDH1 20-mer peptide, and topical imiquimod was used with it. Patients received eight vaccinations in weeks 1, 3, 5, 7, 11, 15, 19, 23. Each tumor in the donors was a new WHO grade 3 or 4 astrocytoma, IDH1-mutant and ATRX-lost. Concerning this clone: Its specificity is not known.

Germline CDR1 reads LNHDA; CDR2 reads SQIVND (reference sequence). After removal of 5 bases from V and 4 bases from J, the junction contained 5 bases not matched to a gene. The length of the CDR3 is 14 residues. The specimen was PBMCs, collected from a glioma patient whose treatment included an IDH1 peptide vaccine. V and J are TRBV19 and TRBJ2-7; 10 nucleotides agree with TRBD1. The source of this sequence is a woman aged 50 to 60 with glioma. The DNA of the CDR3 is TGTGCCAGTAGTCGGGGGGACAGGGGTTACGAGCAGTACTTC. This sequence encodes CASSRGDRGYEQYF.